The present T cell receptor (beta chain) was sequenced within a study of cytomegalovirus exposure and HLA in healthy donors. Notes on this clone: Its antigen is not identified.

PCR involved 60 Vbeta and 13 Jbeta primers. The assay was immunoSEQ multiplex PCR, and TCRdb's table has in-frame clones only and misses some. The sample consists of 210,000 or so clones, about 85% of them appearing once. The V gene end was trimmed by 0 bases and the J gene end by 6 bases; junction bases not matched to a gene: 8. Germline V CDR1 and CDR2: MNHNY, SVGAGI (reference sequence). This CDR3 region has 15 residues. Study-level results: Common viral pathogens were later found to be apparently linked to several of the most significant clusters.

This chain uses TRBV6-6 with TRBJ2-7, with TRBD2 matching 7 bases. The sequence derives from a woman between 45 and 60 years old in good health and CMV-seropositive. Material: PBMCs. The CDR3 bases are TGTGCCAGCAGTTACTCGTCGCGGGGGTCTGGCGAGCAGTACTTC. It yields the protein CASSYSSRGSGEQYF.